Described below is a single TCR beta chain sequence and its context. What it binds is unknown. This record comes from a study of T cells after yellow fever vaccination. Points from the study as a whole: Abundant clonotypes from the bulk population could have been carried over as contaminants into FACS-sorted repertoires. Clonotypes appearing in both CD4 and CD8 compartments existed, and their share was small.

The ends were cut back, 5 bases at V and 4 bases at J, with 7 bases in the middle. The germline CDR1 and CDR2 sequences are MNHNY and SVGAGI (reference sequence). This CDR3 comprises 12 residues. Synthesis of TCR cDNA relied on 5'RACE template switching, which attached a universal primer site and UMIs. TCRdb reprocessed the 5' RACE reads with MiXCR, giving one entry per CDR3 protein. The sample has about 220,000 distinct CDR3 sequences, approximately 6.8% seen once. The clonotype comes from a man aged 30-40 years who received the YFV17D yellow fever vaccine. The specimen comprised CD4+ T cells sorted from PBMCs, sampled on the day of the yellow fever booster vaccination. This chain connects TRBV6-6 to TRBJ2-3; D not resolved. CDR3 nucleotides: TGTGCCAGCAGTATGACGCCAGATACGCAGTATTTT. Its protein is CASSMTPDTQYF.